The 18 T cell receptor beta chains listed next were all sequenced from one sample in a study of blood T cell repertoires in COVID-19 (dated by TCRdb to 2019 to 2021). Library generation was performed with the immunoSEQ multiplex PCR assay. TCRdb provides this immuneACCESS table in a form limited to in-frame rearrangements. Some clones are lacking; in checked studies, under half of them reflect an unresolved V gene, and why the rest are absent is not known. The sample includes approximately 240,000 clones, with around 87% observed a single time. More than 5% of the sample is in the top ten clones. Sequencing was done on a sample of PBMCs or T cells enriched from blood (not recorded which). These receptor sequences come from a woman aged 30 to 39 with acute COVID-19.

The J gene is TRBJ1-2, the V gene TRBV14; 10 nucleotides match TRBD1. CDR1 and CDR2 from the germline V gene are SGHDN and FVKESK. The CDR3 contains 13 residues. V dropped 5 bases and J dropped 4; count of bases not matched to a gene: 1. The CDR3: CASSRQGAYGYTF. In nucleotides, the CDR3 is TGTGCCAGCAGCAGACAGGGGGCCTATGGCTACACCTTC.

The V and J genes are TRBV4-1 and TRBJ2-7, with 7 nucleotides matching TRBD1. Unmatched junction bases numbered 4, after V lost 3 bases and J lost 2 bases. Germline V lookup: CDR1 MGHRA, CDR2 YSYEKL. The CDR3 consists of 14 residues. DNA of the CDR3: TGCGCCAGCAGCCATGGGACAGTTACCTACGAGCAGTACTTC. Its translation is CASSHGTVTYEQYF.

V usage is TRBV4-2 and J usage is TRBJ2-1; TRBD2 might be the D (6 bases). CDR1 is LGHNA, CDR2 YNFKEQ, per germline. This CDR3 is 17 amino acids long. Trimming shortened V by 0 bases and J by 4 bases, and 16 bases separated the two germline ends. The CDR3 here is CASSQDRVGGYYNEQFF. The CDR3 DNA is TGTGCCAGCAGCCAAGATCGGGTGGGGGGATATTACAATGAGCAGTTCTTC.

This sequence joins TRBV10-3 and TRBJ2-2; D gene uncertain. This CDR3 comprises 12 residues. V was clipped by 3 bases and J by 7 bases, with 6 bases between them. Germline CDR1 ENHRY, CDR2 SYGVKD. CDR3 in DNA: TGTGCCATCAGTGACTCGGGCGGGGAGCTGTTTTTT. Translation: CAISDSGGELFF.

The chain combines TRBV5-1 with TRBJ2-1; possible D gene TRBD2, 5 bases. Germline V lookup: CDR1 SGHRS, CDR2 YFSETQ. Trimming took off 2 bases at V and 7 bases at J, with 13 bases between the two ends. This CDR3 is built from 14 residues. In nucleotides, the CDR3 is TGCGCCAGCAGCTTTGAACGGGAAGGGAATGAGCAGTTCTTC. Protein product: CASSFEREGNEQFF.

The CDR3 loop reads CASSIPPGQGSSNYGYTF. CDR3 DNA: TGTGCCAGTAGTATTCCACCGGGACAGGGGTCATCTAACTATGGCTACACCTTC. V and J are TRBV19 and TRBJ1-2, with 10 bases aligning to TRBD1. The trim removed 3 bases at V and 0 bases at J, leaving 10 bases unmatched. This CDR3 has 18 amino acids. Germline V gene data show CDR1 as LNHDA and CDR2 as SQIVND (reference sequence).

CDR3 DNA: TGTGCCAGCAGCCCACGCCTCGGAACCTCCGGGACAAATAGGCCACCCCTCCACTTT. This encodes CASSPRLGTSGTNRPPLHF. The rearrangement uses TRBV28 and TRBJ1-6; possible D gene TRBD1, 6 bases. V shed 6 bases and J shed 11 bases, with 32 bases lying between them. The CDR3 totals 19 residues. Germline V gene sequence: CDR1 MDHEN, CDR2 SYDVKM.

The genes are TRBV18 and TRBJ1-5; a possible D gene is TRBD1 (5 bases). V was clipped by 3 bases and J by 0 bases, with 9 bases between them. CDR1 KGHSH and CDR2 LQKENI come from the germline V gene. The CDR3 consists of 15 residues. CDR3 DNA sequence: TGTGCCAGCTCACCGGGGGGAGGTAGCAATCAGCCCCAGCATTTT. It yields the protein CASSPGGGSNQPQHF.

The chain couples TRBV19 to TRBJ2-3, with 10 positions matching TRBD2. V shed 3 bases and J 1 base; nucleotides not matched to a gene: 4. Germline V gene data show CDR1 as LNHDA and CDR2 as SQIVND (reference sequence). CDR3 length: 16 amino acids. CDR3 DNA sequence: TGTGCCAGTAGTATCCCTAGCGGGGGTCGCACAGATACGCAGTATTTT. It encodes CASSIPSGGRTDTQYF.

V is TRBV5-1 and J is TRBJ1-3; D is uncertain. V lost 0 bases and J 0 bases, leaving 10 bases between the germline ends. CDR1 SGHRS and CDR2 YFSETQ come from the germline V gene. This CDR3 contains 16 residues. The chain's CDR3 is CASSLDSRNSGNTIYF. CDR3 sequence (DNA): TGCGCCAGCAGCTTGGATTCGCGCAACTCTGGAAACACCATATATTTT.

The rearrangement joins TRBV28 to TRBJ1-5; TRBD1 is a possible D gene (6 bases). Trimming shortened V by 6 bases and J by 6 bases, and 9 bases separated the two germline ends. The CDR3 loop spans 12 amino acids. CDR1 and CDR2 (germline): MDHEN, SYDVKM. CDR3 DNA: TGTGCCAGCAGCCAGGGGCTTCAGCCCCAGCATTTT. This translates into CASSQGLQPQHF.

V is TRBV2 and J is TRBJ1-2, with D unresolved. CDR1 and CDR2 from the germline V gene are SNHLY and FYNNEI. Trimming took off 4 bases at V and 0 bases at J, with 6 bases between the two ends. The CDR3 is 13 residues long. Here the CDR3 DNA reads TGTGCCAGCAGTGCAGAGGCTAACTATGGCTACACCTTC. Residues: CASSAEANYGYTF.

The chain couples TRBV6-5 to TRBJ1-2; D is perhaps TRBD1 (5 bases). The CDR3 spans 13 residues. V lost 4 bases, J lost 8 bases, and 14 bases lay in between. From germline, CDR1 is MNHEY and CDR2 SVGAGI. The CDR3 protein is CASSSTQVGGYTF. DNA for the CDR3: TGTGCCAGCAGTTCGACACAGGTTGGAGGCTACACCTTC.

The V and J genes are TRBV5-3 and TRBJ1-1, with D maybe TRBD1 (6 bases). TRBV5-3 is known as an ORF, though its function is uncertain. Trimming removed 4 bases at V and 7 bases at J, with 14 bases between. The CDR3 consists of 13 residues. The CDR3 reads CARSLDRPNEAFF. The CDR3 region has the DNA TGTGCCAGAAGCCTCGACAGGCCTAATGAAGCTTTCTTT.

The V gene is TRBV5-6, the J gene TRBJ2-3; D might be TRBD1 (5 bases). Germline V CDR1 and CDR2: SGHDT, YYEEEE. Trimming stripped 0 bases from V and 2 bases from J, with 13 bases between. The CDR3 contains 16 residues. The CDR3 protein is CASSLEGATYTDTQYF. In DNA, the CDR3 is TGTGCCAGCAGCTTGGAAGGGGCCACGTACACAGATACGCAGTATTTT.

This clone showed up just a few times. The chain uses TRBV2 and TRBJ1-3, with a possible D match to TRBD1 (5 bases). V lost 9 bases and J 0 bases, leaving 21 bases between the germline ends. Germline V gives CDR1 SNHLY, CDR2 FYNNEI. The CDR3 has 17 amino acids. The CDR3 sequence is CARGAEGALGSGNTIYF. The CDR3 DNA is TGTGCCAGGGGCGCTGAAGGGGCCCTGGGCTCTGGAAACACCATATATTTT.

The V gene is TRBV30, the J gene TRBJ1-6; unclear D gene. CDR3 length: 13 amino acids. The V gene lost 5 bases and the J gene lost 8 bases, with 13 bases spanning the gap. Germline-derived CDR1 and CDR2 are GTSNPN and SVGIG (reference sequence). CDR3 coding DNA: TGTGCCTGGGAACAGAATCCCGATTCACCCCTCCACTTT. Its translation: CAWEQNPDSPLHF.

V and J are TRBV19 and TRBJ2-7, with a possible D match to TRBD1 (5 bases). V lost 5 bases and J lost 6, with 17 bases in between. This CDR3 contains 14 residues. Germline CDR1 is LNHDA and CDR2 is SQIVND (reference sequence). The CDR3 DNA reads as TGTGCCAGTAGTCCAAGTCAAACAGGCGGCGAGCAGTACTTC. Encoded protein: CASSPSQTGGEQYF.